The 26 T cell receptor beta chains below all came from one sample that was sequenced in a study of graft-versus-host responses after intestinal transplantation. Data came from immunoSEQ multiplex PCR; TCRdb stores just in-frame clones and leaves some out. The sample shows roughly 3,700 clones, approximately 94% of them seen only once. Sequences were derived from PBMCs, sampled 11 days after intestinal transplantation. All receptors come from a human patient who received an intestinal transplant, so some T cells may come from the graft donor.

The genes are TRBV12-5 and TRBJ2-7, with TRBD1 as a possible D gene (7 bases). The germline gives CDR1 LGHNT, CDR2 FRNRAP. V was pared by 6 bases and J by 0 bases, with 18 bases between. This CDR3 has 16 residues. The CDR3 is CASGVQGGFISYEQYF. The DNA of the CDR3 is TGTGCTAGTGGAGTTCAGGGGGGTTTTATCTCCTACGAGCAGTACTTC.

The chain recombines TRBV6-1 with TRBJ1-1; D is perhaps TRBD1 (6 bases). The CDR3 covers 14 residues. The germline CDR1 and CDR2 sequences are MNHNS and SASEGT. The ends were cut back, 5 bases at V and 5 bases at J, with 15 bases in the middle. As DNA, the CDR3 is TGTGCCAGCAGTTATGGGGGGGGCGAGACTGAAGCTTTCTTT. It codes for CASSYGGGETEAFF.

This clone has only a few counts. The V and J genes are TRBV9 and TRBJ1-4, with 9 positions matching TRBD1. Germline lookup yields CDR1 SGDLS and CDR2 YYNGEE. This CDR3 is built from 15 residues. Trimming took 3 bases from V and 7 from J; bases not matched to a gene: 7. CDR3 coding DNA: TGTGCCAGCAGCGCCACCGGGACAGGGACTGAAAAACTGTTTTTT. Translated, it gives CASSATGTGTEKLFF.

The rearrangement links TRBV27 to TRBJ2-1, with D unresolved. The CDR3 totals 12 residues. Per germline, CDR1 MNHEY and CDR2 SMNVEV (reference sequence). V lost 2 bases to trimming and J lost 6 bases, with 5 bases between them. The CDR3 bases are TGTGCCAGCAGTTTACCCTCCAATGAGCAGTTCTTC. Encoded protein: CASSLPSNEQFF.

The chain combines TRBV7-9 with TRBJ2-3, with a possible D match to TRBD2 (6 bases). V was pared by 1 base and J by 4 bases, with 6 bases between. The germline V gene encodes CDR1 SEHNR and CDR2 FQNEAQ (reference sequence). The CDR3 consists of 13 residues. CDR3 nucleotides: TGTGCCAGCAGCTTAGTAGCGGCAGATACGCAGTATTTT. Translated, it gives CASSLVAADTQYF.

The rearrangement joins TRBV30 to TRBJ2-7, with D perhaps TRBD1 or TRBD2 (5 bases each). The CDR3 loop spans 13 amino acids. Trimming took 1 base from V and 4 from J, leaving 11 bases between them. CDR1 GTSNPN and CDR2 SVGIG come from the germline V gene (reference sequence). The CDR3 here is CAWSEGWGYEQYF. CDR3 nucleotide sequence: TGTGCCTGGAGTGAAGGGTGGGGGTACGAGCAGTACTTC.

This sequence joins TRBV27 and TRBJ2-2, with D possibly called TRBD1 or TRBD2 (6 bases each). The CDR3 sequence is 16 residues long. V lost 1 base and J lost 0, with 9 bases in between. The germline V gene encodes CDR1 MNHEY and CDR2 SMNVEV (reference sequence). CDR3 residues: CASSLWGASNTGELFF. CDR3 in DNA: TGTGCCAGCAGTTTATGGGGGGCCTCGAACACCGGGGAGCTGTTTTTT.

The V gene is TRBV7-8, the J gene TRBJ2-3; no reliable D call. Trimming stripped 1 base from V and 8 bases from J, with 13 bases between. CDR1 and CDR2 (germline): SGHVS, FQNEAQ. The length of the CDR3 is 14 residues. CDR3 bases: TGTGCCAGCAGCTTAGGTCGGGCCCCGGGTACGCAGTATTTT. This codes for CASSLGRAPGTQYF.

The chain carries TRBV4-2 and TRBJ2-7; 14 bases line up with TRBD2. V dropped 1 base and J dropped 0; count of bases not matched to a gene: 5. The length of the CDR3 is 18 residues. Germline CDR1 LGHNA, CDR2 YNFKEQ. This chain's CDR3 is CASSQVGTSGSSSYEQYF. In DNA form, the CDR3 reads TGTGCCAGCAGCCAAGTGGGGACTAGCGGGAGTAGCTCCTACGAGCAGTACTTC.

The DNA for the CDR3 is TGCGCCAGCAGCCAATTAGCGGGAGCTGCTTACGAGCAGTACTTC. Its protein product is CASSQLAGAAYEQYF. This chain connects TRBV4-1 to TRBJ2-7; TRBD2 aligns across 9 bases. This CDR3 is built from 15 residues. V was pared by 2 bases and J by 4 bases, with 6 bases of the junction left unmatched. The germline CDR1 and CDR2 sequences are MGHRA and YSYEKL.

The chain recombines TRBV2 with TRBJ1-2, with D perhaps TRBD1 (5 bases). V shed 2 bases and J shed 8 bases, with 15 bases lying between them. The CDR3 runs to 14 residues. Germline loops: CDR1 SNHLY, CDR2 FYNNEI. CDR3 DNA: TGTGCCAGCAGTGAAAGTTGGACGGGGGAGGGCTACACCTTC. Protein: CASSESWTGEGYTF.

The chain employs TRBV27 and TRBJ2-1; maybe TRBD2 (6 bases). This CDR3 has 13 residues. CDR1 is MNHEY, CDR2 SMNVEV, per germline (reference sequence). Trimming pared 3 bases from V and 3 bases from J, leaving 6 bases between. In DNA form, the CDR3 reads TGTGCCAGCAGTTTCGGGAGCTACAATGAGCAGTTCTTC. Its translation is CASSFGSYNEQFF.

The chain employs TRBV5-5 and TRBJ2-1; TRBD2 matches at 9 bases. The CDR3 consists of 15 residues. Germline CDR1 is SGHKS and CDR2 is YYEKEE (reference sequence). The J segment lost 8 bases and the V segment lost 0 bases, leaving 6 bases of the junction unmatched. The CDR3 DNA is TGTGCCAGCAGCTTGGTGGTAGCGGGGGCCGATGAGCAGTTCTTC. Protein: CASSLVVAGADEQFF.

This rearrangement joins TRBV9 to TRBJ2-1; possibly TRBD2 for D (7 bases). The V and J ends lost 0 bases and 4 bases respectively, with 26 bases between them. The CDR3 sequence is 20 residues long. Germline CDR1 is SGDLS and CDR2 is YYNGEE. The DNA for the CDR3 is TGTGCCAGCAGCGTAGGAGGGACAAGTGGGAGGGGAAAACCTTACAATGAGCAGTTCTTC. Its protein is CASSVGGTSGRGKPYNEQFF.

The chain recombines TRBV28 with TRBJ1-2, with D uncertain. Germline loops: CDR1 MDHEN, CDR2 SYDVKM. The CDR3 runs 10 residues. With 6 bases removed from V and 5 bases from J, the gap between germline ends came to 4 bases. The CDR3 DNA sequence: TGTGCCAGCAGAAAGTATGGCTACACCTTC. Protein: CASRKYGYTF.

This clone was detected only a few times. The chain has TRBV5-6 and TRBJ1-2; tentative D call: TRBD1 (5 bases). Trimming pared 4 bases from V and 8 bases from J, leaving 27 bases between. The CDR3 loop spans 17 amino acids. From germline, CDR1 is SGHDT and CDR2 YYEEEE. The CDR3 DNA reads as TGTGCCAGCAGCCTCGACCCAAACCCGGGGCACGCGGCGGGCTACACCTTC. Its translation: CASSLDPNPGHAAGYTF.

J is TRBJ2-1 and V is TRBV7-9; D is undetermined. Germline-derived CDR1 and CDR2 are SEHNR and FQNEAQ (reference sequence). The CDR3 length is 14 residues. With 6 bases removed from V and 0 bases from J, the gap between germline ends came to 9 bases. CDR3 nucleotide sequence: TGTGCCAGCAGTCATTCTGGCTCCTACAATGAGCAGTTCTTC. Protein sequence: CASSHSGSYNEQFF.

This clone was recorded once. The gene calls are TRBV6-1 and TRBJ1-1; D unclear. V lost 1 base and J 5 bases, leaving 5 bases between the germline ends. Germline assignment: CDR1 MNHNS and CDR2 SASEGT. This CDR3 is 12 amino acids long. The CDR3 nucleotides are TGTGCCAGCAGTGAAGGGAAGACTGAAGCTTTCTTT. Translating it yields CASSEGKTEAFF.

The CDR3 is CASTHGREGLNEQYF. The CDR3 nucleotides are TGTGCCAGCACCCACGGGCGGGAGGGCCTCAACGAGCAGTACTTC. The rearrangement links TRBV28 to TRBJ2-7; 9 bases fit TRBD2. Germline V gene sequence: CDR1 MDHEN, CDR2 SYDVKM. Germline trimming cut 7 bases from V and 5 bases from J; bases unmatched to any gene: 12. The CDR3 contains 15 residues.

This clone was recorded only once. This chain connects TRBV6-9 to TRBJ2-2, with 7 bases fitting TRBD2. The CDR3 is made up of 15 amino acids. The germline V gene encodes CDR1 MNHGY and CDR2 SVAAGI. With V trimmed by 3 bases and J by 1 base, 2 bases remained unmatched. The CDR3 DNA reads as TGTGCCAGCAGTTACGGACTAGTGAACACCGGGGAGCTGTTTTTT. Amino acid sequence: CASSYGLVNTGELFF.

The rearrangement joins TRBV30 to TRBJ2-7; possibly TRBD2 for D (7 bases). The CDR3 spans 14 residues. The germline CDR1 and CDR2 sequences are GTSNPN and SVGIG (reference sequence). V lost 5 bases and J 2 bases, leaving 16 bases between the germline ends. The CDR3 nucleotides read TGTGCCTGGTCCAAGGGGGGGATCGCCTACGAGCAGTACTTC. It is translated as CAWSKGGIAYEQYF.

The chain links TRBV6-5 to TRBJ2-7, with 8 bases fitting TRBD2. Germline trimming cut 2 bases from V and 4 bases from J; bases unmatched to any gene: 4. Germline CDR1 is MNHEY and CDR2 is SVGAGI. The CDR3 spans 14 residues. The CDR3 reads CASSYGSGVYEQYF. CDR3 DNA sequence: TGTGCCAGCAGTTACGGTAGCGGGGTTTACGAGCAGTACTTC.

The rearrangement uses TRBV19 and TRBJ2-1, with D possibly matching TRBD1 (6 bases). The germline V gene has CDR1 LNHDA and CDR2 SQIVND (reference sequence). The CDR3 consists of 18 residues. V lost 0 bases, J lost 10 bases, and 25 bases lay in between. The CDR3 DNA is TGTGCCAGTAGTATAGAATCCCCTGAGACACCAGGGGCATGGGAGCAGTTCTTC. Protein product: CASSIESPETPGAWEQFF.

J is TRBJ1-2 and V is TRBV6-5, with D maybe TRBD1 (5 bases). CDR1 and CDR2 from the germline V gene are MNHEY and SVGAGI. The germline V and J ends were trimmed by 2 bases and 4 bases, with 17 bases remaining between them. The CDR3 extends over 16 amino acids. Here the CDR3 reads CASSYKQAGFGYGYTF. The CDR3 region has the DNA TGTGCCAGCAGTTACAAGCAAGCAGGGTTTGGCTATGGCTACACCTTC.

The chain is built from TRBV8-2 and TRBJ2-6; the table's D call, TRBD1, has no DNA check behind it. TRBV8-2 is tagged as a pseudogene. The CDR3 sequence is 17 residues long. Here the CDR3 DNA reads TGTGGCAATTCAACGAAGATAACACAAAGTCGGGCCAACGTCCTGACTTTC. Translated, it gives CGNSTKITQSRANVLTF.

The chain has TRBV28 and TRBJ1-1, with no clear D. The CDR3 covers 13 residues. The germline V and J ends were trimmed by 8 bases and 6 bases, with 16 bases remaining between them. Germline assignment: CDR1 MDHEN and CDR2 SYDVKM. CDR3 nucleotides: TGTGCCAGCGTTATGGGATGGACGTCTGAAGCTTTCTTT. It specifies CASVMGWTSEAFF.